The TCR beta chain described here comes from a study of monozygotic twins with inflammatory bowel disease. TCRdb reprocessed the 5' RACE reads and stores each CDR3 protein as one record, lacking DNA. The sample table includes some 330,000 distinct CDR3 sequences. The CDR3 runs 11 residues. The TCR comes from a human donor with ulcerative colitis or Crohn's disease, or a healthy co-twin of an affected twin (not recorded which). The gene calls are TRBV12-3 or TRBV12-4 and TRBJ2-4; TCRdb indicates TRBD1, and absent DNA this call remains unverified. Sequencing input: blood. The CDR3 sequence is CASSPGNIQYF.